The 15 T cell receptor beta chains presented below share a single source sample, sequenced in a study of control samples from healthy donors and cancer patients (TCRdb year 2020). Libraries came from the immunoSEQ multiplex PCR assay. The table comes from immuneACCESS by way of TCRdb, which keeps in-frame sequences with V and J called. Part of the clones is missing from these tables; in studies checked, under half for an unresolved V gene and the rest for unknown reasons. The sample table contains about 120,000 clones; only one count was recorded for just under 90% of them. The ten largest clones capture 9.5% to 13% of the sample. Sample: blood. The receptors shown here come from a man aged 25 to 40 in good health.

The chain combines TRBV6-6 with TRBJ1-1; D might be TRBD1 (5 bases). Germline lookup yields CDR1 MNHNY and CDR2 SVGAGI (reference sequence). The CDR3 runs to 13 residues. V was trimmed by 8 bases and J by 0 bases, leaving 10 bases between them. CDR3 nucleotides: TGTGCCAGCTCCCCGGGGCTGAACACTGAAGCTTTCTTT. Translating it yields CASSPGLNTEAFF.

V is TRBV28 and J is TRBJ1-4, with 8 bases aligning to TRBD1. V was clipped by 5 bases and J by 7 bases; unmatched bases: 9. The CDR3 loop spans 15 amino acids. Germline-derived CDR1 and CDR2 are MDHEN and SYDVKM. In nucleotides, the CDR3 is TGTGCCAGCAGTACCAGACAGGGGTATGGTGAAAAACTGTTTTTT. Its protein product is CASSTRQGYGEKLFF.

This clone was seen a few times. This sequence joins TRBV27 and TRBJ2-5, with D perhaps assigned TRBD1 or TRBD2 (5 bases each). The CDR3 covers 12 residues. Germline values: CDR1 MNHEY, CDR2 SMNVEV (reference sequence). Trimming pared 11 bases from V and 5 bases from J, leaving 15 bases between. CDR3 nucleotide sequence: TGTGCCCTTGAGAGGGGCGAGGAGACCCAGTACTTC. Its protein is CALERGEETQYF.

The chain links TRBV18 to TRBJ2-5; D remains unclear. Between the trimmed V and J ends, which lost 2 bases and 4 bases, there was a span of 8 bases. CDR1 is KGHSH and CDR2 is LQKENI in the germline V gene. The CDR3 runs to 13 residues. In nucleotides, the CDR3 is TGTGCCAGCTCACCAAGGGATGGAGAGACCCAGTACTTC. This encodes CASSPRDGETQYF.

This rearrangement joins TRBV3-1 (or the pseudogene TRBV3-2) to TRBJ1-1; no firm D call. The V gene lost 2 bases and the J gene lost 6 bases, with 10 bases spanning the gap. Germline V lookup: CDR1 LGHDT, CDR2 YNNKEL (reference sequence). This CDR3 has 13 amino acids. The CDR3 nucleotides read TGTGCCAGCAGCCAACTTCTGGGCGCTGAAGCTTTCTTT. Amino acids: CASSQLLGAEAFF.

The J gene is TRBJ1-1, the V gene TRBV19; D is ambiguous. With 7 bases removed from V and 3 bases from J, the gap between germline ends came to 21 bases. Looked up from germline, CDR1 is LNHDA and CDR2 is SQIVND (reference sequence). This CDR3 spans 16 amino acids. The DNA for the CDR3 is TGTGCCAGTACGGGCACATCCCCTTGGAGGGACACTGAAGCTTTCTTT. It specifies CASTGTSPWRDTEAFF.

This chain links TRBV3-1 (or the pseudogene TRBV3-2) with TRBJ1-6; unclear D gene. V was shortened by 4 bases and J by 6 bases, with 7 bases between the two germline ends. Germline CDR1 LGHDT, CDR2 YNNKEL (reference sequence). CDR3 length: 13 amino acids. CDR3 loop: CASSPTANSPLHF. The CDR3 DNA follows: TGTGCCAGCAGCCCTACAGCTAATTCACCCCTCCACTTT.

V is TRBV5-1 and J is TRBJ2-5; 9 nucleotides align to TRBD2. Germline V lookup: CDR1 SGHRS, CDR2 YFSETQ. After removal of 4 bases from V and 2 bases from J, the junction contained 3 bases not matched to a gene. The CDR3 has 14 residues. The CDR3 protein is CASSPTSGQETQYF. Here the CDR3 DNA reads TGCGCCAGCAGCCCAACTAGCGGGCAAGAGACCCAGTACTTC.

This sequence joins TRBV24-1 and TRBJ1-4, with D uncertain. V was pared by 0 bases and J by 7 bases, with 5 bases between. Germline CDR1 KGHDR, CDR2 SFDVKD. CDR3 size: 13 residues. The CDR3 region is CATSDLSGEKLFF. In DNA, the CDR3 is TGTGCCACCAGTGATTTGTCGGGTGAAAAACTGTTTTTT.

A word on this clone: At one end, the junction sequence differs from germline, possibly due to a read error. The V and J genes are TRBV4-1 and TRBJ1-2, with a weak D call TRBD1 (5 bases). Germline assignment: CDR1 MGHRA and CDR2 YSYEKL. The length of the CDR3 is 16 residues. The CDR3 is CACSHGWGGLGEGYTF. The DNA of the CDR3 is TGCGCCTGCAGCCATGGGTGGGGGGGACTGGGTGAAGGCTACACCTTC.

This clone was seen at least ten times. DNA of the CDR3: TGCGCCAGCAGCCCGAGGGGAGAAGGCAATCAGCCCCAGCATTTT. Protein sequence: CASSPRGEGNQPQHF. The chain combines TRBV4-1 with TRBJ1-5, with D possibly being TRBD1 (5 bases). The CDR3 consists of 15 residues. Per germline, CDR1 MGHRA and CDR2 YSYEKL. V was pared by 4 bases and J by 2 bases, with 12 bases between.

The rearrangement uses TRBV27 and TRBJ1-6; no reliable D call. V was pared by 10 bases and J by 10 bases, with 17 bases between. The CDR3 is 13 residues long. Germline V lookup: CDR1 MNHEY, CDR2 SMNVEV (reference sequence). The CDR3 coding sequence is TGTGCCATCGCCCCCGGCGCAGGCTCACCCCTCCACTTT. It is translated as CAIAPGAGSPLHF.

V and J are TRBV18 and TRBJ1-4, with 8 bases matching TRBD1. From germline, CDR1 is KGHSH and CDR2 LQKENI. Trimming at V came to 5 bases and at J to 0 bases, leaving 5 bases not matched to a gene. This CDR3 is built from 16 residues. The CDR3 region is CASSDRGRATNEKLFF. The CDR3 nucleotides read TGTGCCAGCTCAGACAGGGGACGCGCAACTAATGAAAAACTGTTTTTT.

V is TRBV28 and J is TRBJ1-2; D uncertain. Deletions cut 6 bases from V and 3 bases from J, with 11 bases between. Germline-derived CDR1 and CDR2 are MDHEN and SYDVKM. The CDR3 is made up of 13 amino acids. CDR3 sequence (DNA): TGTGCCAGCAGCCGCGACGGAGACTATGGCTACACCTTC. Translating gives CASSRDGDYGYTF.

The J gene is TRBJ2-7, the V gene TRBV24-1; 10 bases map to TRBD1. V lost 4 bases and J lost 6; bases outside the gene matches: 8. This CDR3 region has 15 residues. Germline CDR1 KGHDR, CDR2 SFDVKD. CDR3 residues: CATSDPGTGVREQYF. Here the CDR3 DNA reads TGTGCCACCAGTGACCCCGGGACAGGGGTTCGCGAGCAGTACTTC.